Each of the 22 T cell receptor beta chains below was sequenced from the same sample in a study of OX40 agonist ivuxolimab in advanced cancers. The protocol was immunoSEQ multiplex PCR, while the TCRdb copy is restricted to in-frame clones and leaves out a portion. The table records 20,000 to 25,000 clones, 87% of them present only once. The specimen comprised CD4+ or CD8+ T cells sorted from blood, sampled in a trial of the OX40 agonist ivuxolimab. The receptors stem from an adult with an advanced solid tumor such as melanoma, head and neck, liver or kidney cancer.

Points on this clone: The same CDR3 arises from other DNA sequences in this sample as well. The chain links TRBV2 to TRBJ2-7; possible D gene TRBD2, 5 bases. This CDR3 is built from 13 residues. Germline values: CDR1 SNHLY, CDR2 FYNNEI. V was clipped by 7 bases and J by 0 bases, with 10 bases between them. CDR3 sequence: CASTVGDSYEQYF. The CDR3 DNA reads as TGTGCCAGCACAGTGGGAGACTCCTACGAGCAGTACTTC. Filled out from reference TRBV2 and TRBJ2-7, the complete variable domain reads EPEVTQTPSHQVTQMGQEVILRCVPISNHLYFYWYRQILGQKVEFLVSFYNNEISEKSEIFDDQFSVERPDGSNFTLKIRSTKLEDSAMYFCASTVGDSYEQYFGPGTRLTVT.

The genes are TRBV27 and TRBJ1-1; D remains unclear. This CDR3 comprises 14 residues. Germline CDR1 reads MNHEY; CDR2 reads SMNVEV (reference sequence). Deletions cut 2 bases from V and 5 bases from J, with 12 bases between. The CDR3 protein is CASSLRGRRTEAFF. The CDR3 region has the DNA TGTGCCAGCAGTTTACGCGGACGAAGAACTGAAGCTTTCTTT.

The V gene is TRBV2, the J gene TRBJ1-3; D is unresolved. This CDR3 is 17 amino acids long. The germline V and J ends were trimmed by 4 bases and 4 bases, with 20 bases remaining between them. The germline V gene has CDR1 SNHLY and CDR2 FYNNEI. CDR3 region: CASSGDQSRPDGNTIYF. In DNA form, the CDR3 reads TGTGCCAGCAGTGGTGATCAGTCTCGACCGGACGGAAACACCATATATTTT.

V usage is TRBV7-3 and J usage is TRBJ1-1; tentatively, D is TRBD1 (6 bases). V lost 5 bases to trimming and J lost 2 bases, with 15 bases between them. CDR1 and CDR2 from the germline V gene are SGHTA and FQGTGA. The CDR3 consists of 15 residues. This chain's CDR3 is CASSLYGGANTEAFF. DNA for the CDR3: TGTGCCAGCAGCCTTTATGGGGGGGCTAACACTGAAGCTTTCTTT.

The rearrangement joins TRBV7-2 to TRBJ1-5; a possible D gene is TRBD1 (6 bases). This CDR3 is built from 16 residues. Germline V lookup: CDR1 SGHTA, CDR2 FQGNSA. Between the trimmed V and J ends, which lost 1 base and 4 bases, there was a span of 14 bases. CDR3 region: CASSLVGGTVNQPQHF. In DNA, the CDR3 is TGTGCCAGCAGCTTAGTAGGGGGGACCGTAAATCAGCCCCAGCATTTT.

V gene TRBV7-3 combines with J gene TRBJ1-1; the D gene is possibly TRBD1 (6 bases). The germline V and J ends were trimmed by 5 bases and 1 base, with 14 bases remaining between them. The CDR3 runs to 15 residues. Per germline, CDR1 SGHTA and CDR2 FQGTGA. The CDR3 sequence: CASSPIVTGNTEAFF. As DNA, the CDR3 is TGTGCCAGCAGCCCTATAGTGACAGGGAACACTGAAGCTTTCTTT.

V usage is TRBV5-4 and J usage is TRBJ2-3; weak D call: TRBD2 (6 bases). From germline, CDR1 is SGHNT and CDR2 YYREEE (reference sequence). Trimming removed 3 bases at V and 2 bases at J, with 16 bases between. The CDR3 length is 16 residues. CDR3: CASSSKGRGVTDTQYF. The CDR3, as DNA: TGTGCCAGCAGCTCCAAGGGGCGGGGAGTCACAGATACGCAGTATTTT.

The chain uses TRBV29-1 and TRBJ1-2, with D hard to call. V lost 3 bases and J lost 5, with 7 bases in between. The germline CDR1 and CDR2 sequences are SQVTM and ANQGSEA. There are 11 residues in the CDR3. This CDR3 reads CSVEVNYGYTF. The CDR3 DNA sequence: TGCAGCGTTGAGGTCAATTATGGCTACACCTTC.

This clone is labeled as medium-sized (0.01 to 0.1%). The chain uses TRBV7-8 and TRBJ1-2, with a possible D match to TRBD1 (6 bases). V lost 5 bases and J 7 bases, leaving 20 bases between the germline ends. The length of the CDR3 is 15 residues. Germline V gives CDR1 SGHVS, CDR2 FQNEAQ. The CDR3 DNA reads TGTGCCAGCAGCCCCGGGCTCCGGGGGGCCGGTGGCTACACCTTC. Its protein is CASSPGLRGAGGYTF. Based on the CDR3 plus reference TRBV7-8 and TRBJ1-2, the full variable domain is GAGVSQSPRYKVAKRGQDVALRCDPISGHVSLFWYQQALGQGPEFLTYFQNEAQLDKSGLPSDRFFAERPEGSVSTLKIQRTQQEDSAVYLCASSPGLRGAGGYTFGSGTRLTVV.

The rearrangement links TRBV9 to TRBJ2-7, with TRBD1 identical over 8 bases. The germline CDR1 and CDR2 sequences are SGDLS and YYNGEE. The CDR3 contains 14 residues. V shed 3 bases and J 5 bases; nucleotides not matched to a gene: 7. The chain's CDR3 is CASSERQGTDEQYF. As DNA, the CDR3 is TGTGCCAGCAGCGAGAGACAGGGGACGGACGAGCAGTACTTC. Full variable domain (remainder filled in from reference TRBV9 and TRBJ2-7): DSGVTQTPKHLITATGQRVTLRCSPRSGDLSVYWYQQSLDQGLQFLIQYYNGEERAKGNILERFSAQQFPDLHSELNLSSLELGDSALYFCASSERQGTDEQYFGPGTRLTVT.

The V and J genes are TRBV27 and TRBJ2-3; 7 positions match TRBD1. This CDR3 contains 15 residues. V shed 3 bases and J 0 bases; nucleotides not matched to a gene: 3. From germline, CDR1 is MNHEY and CDR2 SMNVEV (reference sequence). CDR3 DNA: TGTGCCAGCAGTTTGACAGGGATTAGCACAGATACGCAGTATTTT. Its protein product is CASSLTGISTDTQYF.

V gene TRBV4-3 combines with J gene TRBJ2-7, with 8 nucleotides matching TRBD1. The CDR3 totals 14 residues. Per the germline V gene, CDR1 is LGHNA and CDR2 is YSLEER. With 5 bases clipped from V and 6 bases from J, the junction kept 9 bases outside the gene matches. The CDR3: CASSIDRGWGEQYF. The DNA for the CDR3 is TGCGCCAGCAGCATCGACAGGGGATGGGGCGAGCAGTACTTC.

By share of the sample, this clone is medium-sized. The same CDR3 also results from other DNA sequences found in this sample. The chain carries TRBV11-2 and TRBJ1-2, with unresolved D. V lost 3 bases and J lost 5, with 4 bases in between. Germline loops: CDR1 SGHAT, CDR2 FQNNGV. This CDR3 is 11 amino acids long. The CDR3 loop reads CASSLTYGYTF. DNA for the CDR3: TGTGCCAGCAGCTTGACTTATGGCTACACCTTC.

This chain links TRBV10-3 with TRBJ2-5, with a weak D call TRBD2 (7 bases). Trimming cost V 7 bases and J 4 bases, with 13 bases left between them. This CDR3 is 13 amino acids long. Germline V gene lookup returns CDR1 ENHRY and CDR2 SYGVKD. CDR3 sequence reads: CAITGGGGETQYF. The DNA of the CDR3 is TGTGCCATCACCGGAGGGGGGGGAGAGACCCAGTACTTC.

J is TRBJ2-2 and V is TRBV7-6; 8 nucleotides align to TRBD1. This CDR3 comprises 15 residues. The V gene end was trimmed by 1 base and the J gene end by 5 bases; junction bases not matched to a gene: 3. Germline V CDR1 and CDR2: SGHVS, FNYEAQ. DNA for the CDR3: TGTGCCAGCAGCTTAGGAGGGACAGGAACCGGGGAGCTGTTTTTT. Amino acids: CASSLGGTGTGELFF.

V gene TRBV27 combines with J gene TRBJ2-7; D is undetermined. Trimming took 5 bases from V and 4 from J, leaving 24 bases between them. Germline V lookup: CDR1 MNHEY, CDR2 SMNVEV (reference sequence). The CDR3 length is 17 residues. Here the CDR3 DNA reads TGTGCCAGCAGTCCAGAACCGGGCACTATAGGATTATACGAGCAGTACTTC. It specifies CASSPEPGTIGLYEQYF.

The V and J genes are TRBV7-9 and TRBJ1-1; D is perhaps TRBD1 (5 bases). The germline CDR1 and CDR2 sequences are SEHNR and FQNEAQ (reference sequence). There are 13 residues in the CDR3. With 3 bases removed from V and 7 bases from J, the gap between germline ends came to 12 bases. In DNA, the CDR3 is TGTGCCAGCAGCTTGGGGCCCCCAGGTGAAGCTTTCTTT. This encodes CASSLGPPGEAFF. Looking up the rest from reference TRBV7-9 and TRBJ1-1 gives the full variable domain: DTGVSQNPRHKITKRGQNVTFRCDPISEHNRLYWYRQTLGQGPEFLTYFQNEAQLEKSRLLSDRFSAERPKGSFSTLEIQRTEQGDSAMYLCASSLGPPGEAFFGQGTRLTVV.

This chain joins TRBV7-8 and TRBJ1-5, with 8 bases identical to TRBD1. Trimming at V came to 5 bases and at J to 2 bases, leaving 5 bases not matched to a gene. The CDR3 runs to 15 residues. Germline-derived CDR1 and CDR2 are SGHVS and FQNEAQ. This CDR3 reads CASSATGAGNQPQHF. As DNA, the CDR3 is TGTGCCAGCAGCGCGACAGGGGCGGGCAATCAGCCCCAGCATTTT. Using reference TRBV7-8 and TRBJ1-5 for the parts outside the CDR3, the full variable domain is GAGVSQSPRYKVAKRGQDVALRCDPISGHVSLFWYQQALGQGPEFLTYFQNEAQLDKSGLPSDRFFAERPEGSVSTLKIQRTQQEDSAVYLCASSATGAGNQPQHFGDGTRLSIL.

The V call is TRBV6-5, the J call TRBJ1-2; D ambiguous. CDR3 size: 14 residues. CDR1 MNHEY and CDR2 SVGAGI come from the germline V gene. V shed 2 bases and J shed 5 bases, with 12 bases lying between them. The CDR3 region is CASSYLVEGYGYTF. DNA for the CDR3: TGTGCCAGCAGTTACCTTGTGGAGGGATATGGCTACACCTTC.

The gene calls are TRBV6-5 and TRBJ2-1; possibly TRBD2 for D (5 bases). The germline gives CDR1 MNHEY, CDR2 SVGAGI. V dropped 9 bases and J dropped 8 bases, with 11 bases sitting between them. The CDR3 consists of 11 residues. CDR3 DNA: TGTGCCAGTAGCGCATTAGATGAGCAGTTCTTC. This translates into CASSALDEQFF.

Comments on this clone: As the CDR3 is not closed by the conserved phenylalanine or tryptophan, this likely results from a read error. The chain is built from TRBV27 and TRBJ1-6; D gene ambiguous. Germline V gene lookup returns CDR1 MNHEY and CDR2 SMNVEV (reference sequence). The CDR3 has 14 residues. This CDR3 reads CVPPEELNNSPLHL. In DNA form, the CDR3 reads TGTGTCCCCCCAGAAGAGCTAAATAATTCACCCCTCCACCTT.

The CDR3 nucleotides are TGTGCCAGCAGCTTAGCGCTGTGGGGGTTCTACAATGAGCAGTTCTTC. Encoded protein: CASSLALWGFYNEQFF. The rearrangement uses TRBV7-9 and TRBJ2-1; TRBD1 or TRBD2 may be the D gene (5 bases each). From germline, CDR1 is SEHNR and CDR2 FQNEAQ (reference sequence). This CDR3 has 16 amino acids. V was clipped by 0 bases and J by 3 bases, with 12 bases between them.